This T cell receptor (beta chain) was observed in a study of identical twins. Study-wide results and limits: Out-of-frame alpha sequences shared by twins showed excess low generation probability.

Using its own MiXCR run on the 5' RACE reads, TCRdb lists one record per CDR3 protein. This repertoire shows around 500,000 distinct CDR3 sequences, more than 13% found once; its top ten account for more than 0.5%. The CDR3 has 15 residues. Germline trimming cut 4 bases from V and 4 bases from J; bases unmatched to any gene: 5. This clonotype was found a few times. Its antigen is unknown. The sample was also linked to a second study, of yellow fever vaccine responses in identical twins.

The chain carries TRBV12-3 or TRBV12-4 and TRBJ2-2; the match to TRBD2 covers 8 bases. What was sequenced was CD4+ T cells sorted from blood. This receptor was identified in a woman between 18 and 29 years old in good health. CDR3 loop: CASSSHGGGTGELFF. In DNA form, the CDR3 reads TGTGCCAGCAGTTCCCACGGGGGGGGCACCGGGGAGCTGTTTTTT.